One and the same sample provided the 16 T cell receptor beta chains below, sequenced in a study of regulatory T cells in long-lasting Graves disease (dated by TCRdb to the early 2020s). This specimen's time point label, per the study, means: newly diagnosed GD, antithyroid drugs for less than 3 months. For both TCR sequencing and RNA sequencing, RNA was extracted from PBMCs using TRIzol. To prepare the library, multiplex PCR was applied. Sequencing was performed on an Illumina HiSeq 4000. CDR3 regions were amplified by Arm-PCR with iRepertoire HTBI primers to construct TCR beta libraries. The raw public data were reprocessed by TCRdb itself: fastp quality trimming at Q25, MiXCR clonotype calling, in-frame beta chains only. CDR3 protein sequences are deduplicated, and each keeps its most common genes and DNA. For this sample the table gives 500,000 to 700,000 distinct CDR3 sequences, of which roughly 15% were detected only once. Around 19% of the sample rests with the top ten.

This same sample was also part of a study on T cells in Graves' hyperthyroidism and ophthalmopathy.

The source was peripheral blood mononuclear cells (PBMCs), collected at new diagnosis, from a patient treated with antithyroid drugs. The receptors originated from a woman aged 25 to 39 with Graves disease. Donor details come from another sample of the same person, matched by shared clones.

This clonotype was picked up many times. This chain uses TRBV29-1 with TRBJ2-7, with D maybe TRBD1 (7 bases). The V and J ends lost 7 bases and 4 bases respectively, with 17 bases between them. This CDR3 spans 13 amino acids. Germline CDR1 SQVTM, CDR2 ANQGSEA. The CDR3 region has the DNA TGCAGCGCCCGAAGGCCAGGGGGGTACGAGCAGTACTTC. Protein sequence: CSARRPGGYEQYF.

In this sample, this clonotype turned up many times. V usage is TRBV27 and J usage is TRBJ2-7; D unresolved. The CDR3 is 11 residues long. V lost 8 bases and J lost 4, with 9 bases in between. CDR1 is MNHEY and CDR2 is SMNVEV in the germline V gene (reference sequence). The CDR3: CASAGVYEQYF. CDR3 nucleotides: TGTGCCAGCGCAGGTGTGTACGAGCAGTACTTC.

This clonotype was counted many times. The CDR3 spells CASSSSAGVNTGELFF. DNA of the CDR3: TGTGCCAGCAGCTCATCAGCGGGAGTAAACACCGGGGAGCTGTTTTTT. The genes are TRBV7-2 and TRBJ2-2; 8 nucleotides match TRBD2. J gave up 2 bases and V 4 bases, and 6 bases lay outside the gene matches. The CDR3 is 16 amino acids. Germline CDR1 SGHTA, CDR2 FQGNSA.

There are a few counts of this clonotype. This chain uses TRBV30 with TRBJ2-2; 15 bases match TRBD2. This CDR3 comprises 16 residues. Germline lookup yields CDR1 GTSNPN and CDR2 SVGIG (reference sequence). The V and J ends lost 5 bases and 3 bases, in that order; junction bases with no gene match: 4. CDR3 DNA: TGTGCCTGGGGGACTAGCGGGAGGAAGCACACCGGGGAGCTGTTTTTT. Residues: CAWGTSGRKHTGELFF.

The chain's CDR3 is CASSRGMLAGGNNEQFF. CDR3 in DNA: TGTGCCAGCTCCCGGGGGATGCTAGCGGGAGGGAACAATGAGCAGTTCTTC. The rearrangement uses TRBV18 and TRBJ2-1; the match to TRBD2 covers 12 bases. There are 17 residues in the CDR3. Germline V gene sequence: CDR1 KGHSH, CDR2 LQKENI. The V segment lost 6 bases and the J segment 5 bases; nucleotides outside the gene matches: 11.

This clonotype was found many times. The chain couples TRBV12-3 or TRBV12-4 to TRBJ2-1; 7 bases are shared with TRBD1. This CDR3 contains 16 residues. With V trimmed by 6 bases and J by 3 bases, 11 bases remained unmatched. CDR3 DNA: TGTGCCAGCAGGCGGACGACAGGGCCGTACTACAATGAGCAGTTCTTC. It translates to CASRRTTGPYYNEQFF.

This clonotype was recorded many times. The chain is built from TRBV2 and TRBJ2-7; TRBD2 matches at 10 bases. Germline-derived CDR1 and CDR2 are SNHLY and FYNNEI. This CDR3 has 17 amino acids. V lost 7 bases, J lost 2 bases, and 14 bases stayed unmatched. CDR3 nucleotide sequence: TGTGCCAGCACCATGAAGAGGGTCCTAGCGGGGGCCTACGAGCAGTACTTC. Encoded protein: CASTMKRVLAGAYEQYF.

The gene calls are TRBV4-1 and TRBJ2-2, with 14 bases fitting TRBD2. This CDR3 spans 18 amino acids. After removal of 3 bases from V and 7 bases from J, the junction contained 10 bases not matched to a gene. CDR1 is MGHRA and CDR2 is YSYEKL in the germline V gene. This CDR3 is CASSHIPGLAGAGGELFF. The CDR3 nucleotides are TGCGCCAGCAGCCACATACCGGGACTAGCGGGAGCGGGCGGGGAGCTGTTTTTT.

This clonotype has just a few counts. The rearrangement uses TRBV7-2 and TRBJ2-2; weak D call: TRBD2 (5 bases). Germline loops: CDR1 SGHTA, CDR2 FQGNSA. The CDR3 has 16 residues. Trimming took off 5 bases at V and 0 bases at J, with 13 bases between the two ends. The CDR3 reads CASSARGITNTGELFF. DNA of the CDR3: TGTGCCAGCAGCGCAAGAGGGATCACGAACACCGGGGAGCTGTTTTTT.

This clonotype was seen more than once but under ten times. The chain combines TRBV5-6 with TRBJ1-5; D may be TRBD1 (5 bases). CDR3 size: 15 residues. V dropped 5 bases and J dropped 4 bases, with 16 bases sitting between them. Germline V gives CDR1 SGHDT, CDR2 YYEEEE. The CDR3, as DNA: TGTGCCAGCAGGAGTCTTCAGGGAAAGAATCAGCCCCAGCATTTT. It specifies CASRSLQGKNQPQHF.

V gene TRBV18 combines with J gene TRBJ1-2; no clear D gene. V shed 1 base and J shed 8 bases, with 8 bases lying between them. The germline CDR1 and CDR2 sequences are KGHSH and LQKENI. This CDR3 contains 12 residues. The CDR3 region has the DNA TGTGCCAGCTCACCACAGGAAGGAGGCTACACCTTC. It codes for CASSPQEGGYTF.

The V gene is TRBV20-1, the J gene TRBJ1-1, with D maybe TRBD1 (6 bases). The CDR3 is made up of 13 amino acids. Trimming took 4 bases from V and 1 from J, leaving 10 bases between them. The germline gives CDR1 DFQATT, CDR2 SNEGSKA (reference sequence). CDR3 sequence (DNA): TGCAGTGCTACGCGGGGGGCGAACACTGAAGCTTTCTTT. This encodes CSATRGANTEAFF.

At least ten counts were recorded for this clonotype. The CDR3 bases are TGTGCCAGTAGATCTAGAACTAGCGGATTGGATGAGCAGTTCTTC. It is translated as CASRSRTSGLDEQFF. The gene calls are TRBV19 and TRBJ2-1, with 8 bases matching TRBD2. CDR1 and CDR2 (germline): LNHDA, SQIVND (reference sequence). The V and J ends lost 6 bases and 8 bases, in that order; junction bases with no gene match: 12. CDR3 length: 15 amino acids. The full variable domain, its missing parts supplied by reference TRBV19 and TRBJ2-1, is DGGITQSPKYLFRKEGQNVTLSCEQNLNHDAMYWYRQDPGQGLRLIYYSQIVNDFQKGDIAEGYSVSREKKESFPLTVTSAQKNPTAFYLCASRSRTSGLDEQFFGPGTRLTVL.

On this clonotype: With a much larger clone just one base away, this may be a read error. The genes are TRBV5-1 and TRBJ2-7; D might be TRBD1 (5 bases). Germline V gives CDR1 SGHRS, CDR2 YFSETQ. This CDR3 is built from 14 residues. Trimming removed 6 bases at V and 2 bases at J, with 15 bases between. The CDR3 coding sequence is TGCGCCAGCAACTCAGGGATAGGTCCCTACGAGCAGTACTTC. It encodes CASNSGIGPYEQYF.

This clonotype was counted many times. The CDR3 DNA reads as TGTGCCACCAGTGAAGGGGTGGCGGATCAGCCCCAGCATTTT. Amino acids: CATSEGVADQPQHF. The chain joins TRBV24-1 to TRBJ1-5; a weak D match, TRBD1 (5 bases). Looked up from germline, CDR1 is KGHDR and CDR2 is SFDVKD. V dropped 4 bases and J dropped 5 bases, with 11 bases sitting between them. The CDR3 extends over 14 amino acids.

This clonotype came up many times. The genes are TRBV27 and TRBJ1-2; the match to TRBD1 covers 8 bases. In germline, CDR1 is MNHEY, CDR2 SMNVEV (reference sequence). The length of the CDR3 is 17 residues. J lost 7 bases, V lost 3 bases, and 16 bases had no gene match. The CDR3: CASSLFGAGGSPSGYTF. In DNA, the CDR3 is TGTGCCAGCAGTTTGTTTGGGGCAGGGGGCTCGCCAAGTGGCTACACCTTC.